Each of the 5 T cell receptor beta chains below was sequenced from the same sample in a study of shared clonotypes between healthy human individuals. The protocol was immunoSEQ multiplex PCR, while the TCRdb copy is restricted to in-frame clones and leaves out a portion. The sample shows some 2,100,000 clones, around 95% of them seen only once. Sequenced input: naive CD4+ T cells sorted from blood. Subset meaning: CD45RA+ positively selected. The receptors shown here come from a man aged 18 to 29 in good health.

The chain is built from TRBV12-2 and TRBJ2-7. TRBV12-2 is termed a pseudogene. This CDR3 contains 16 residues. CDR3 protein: CASRLTTRGFGGEQYF. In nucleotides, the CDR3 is TGTGCAAGTCGCTTAACCACGAGGGGCTTCGGTGGCGAGCAGTACTTC.

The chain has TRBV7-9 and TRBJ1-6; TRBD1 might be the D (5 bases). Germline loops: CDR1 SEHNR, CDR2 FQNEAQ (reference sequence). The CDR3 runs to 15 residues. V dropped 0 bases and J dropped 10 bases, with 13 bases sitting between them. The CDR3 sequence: CASSLAPGFESPLHF. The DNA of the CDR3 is TGTGCCAGCAGCTTAGCGCCAGGGTTTGAATCACCCCTCCACTTT.

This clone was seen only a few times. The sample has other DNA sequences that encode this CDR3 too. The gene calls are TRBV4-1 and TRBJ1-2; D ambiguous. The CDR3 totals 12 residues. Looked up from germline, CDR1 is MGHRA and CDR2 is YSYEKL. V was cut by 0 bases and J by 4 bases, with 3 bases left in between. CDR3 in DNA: TGCGCCAGCAGCCAAGACGGCTATGGCTACACCTTC. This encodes CASSQDGYGYTF.

CDR3: CASSESLGGPTGELFF. In DNA form, the CDR3 reads TGCGCCAGCAGTGAGTCGCTCGGGGGGCCCACCGGGGAGCTGTTTTTT. The chain carries TRBV10-1 and TRBJ2-2; possibly TRBD2 for D (7 bases). The CDR3 consists of 16 residues. CDR1 and CDR2 (germline): WNHNN, SYGVQD (reference sequence). Trimming removed 0 bases from V and 4 bases from J, with 12 bases in between.

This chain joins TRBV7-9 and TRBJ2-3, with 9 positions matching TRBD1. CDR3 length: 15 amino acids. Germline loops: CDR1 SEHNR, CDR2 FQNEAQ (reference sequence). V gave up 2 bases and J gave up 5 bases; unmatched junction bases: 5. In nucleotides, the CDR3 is TGTGCCAGCAGCTTACTGGGACAGGGTGTAGATACGCAGTATTTT. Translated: CASSLLGQGVDTQYF.